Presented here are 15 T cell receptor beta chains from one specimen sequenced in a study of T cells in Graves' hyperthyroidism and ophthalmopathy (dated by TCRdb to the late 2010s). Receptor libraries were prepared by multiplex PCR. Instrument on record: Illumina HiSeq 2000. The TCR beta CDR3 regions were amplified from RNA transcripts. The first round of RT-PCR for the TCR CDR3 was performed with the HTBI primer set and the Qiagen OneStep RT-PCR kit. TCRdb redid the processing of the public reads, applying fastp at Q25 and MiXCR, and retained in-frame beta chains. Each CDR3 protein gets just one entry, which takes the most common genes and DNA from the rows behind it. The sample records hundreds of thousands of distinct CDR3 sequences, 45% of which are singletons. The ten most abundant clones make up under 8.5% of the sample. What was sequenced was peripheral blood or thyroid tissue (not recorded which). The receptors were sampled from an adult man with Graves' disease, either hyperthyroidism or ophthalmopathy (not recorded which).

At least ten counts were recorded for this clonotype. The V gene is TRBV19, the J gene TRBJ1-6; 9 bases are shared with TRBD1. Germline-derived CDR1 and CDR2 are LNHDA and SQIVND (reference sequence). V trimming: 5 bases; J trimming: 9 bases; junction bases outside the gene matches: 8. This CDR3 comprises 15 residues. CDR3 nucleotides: TGTGCCAGTAGTCCGCGACAGGGGGTTGGTTCACCCCTCCACTTT. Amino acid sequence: CASSPRQGVGSPLHF.

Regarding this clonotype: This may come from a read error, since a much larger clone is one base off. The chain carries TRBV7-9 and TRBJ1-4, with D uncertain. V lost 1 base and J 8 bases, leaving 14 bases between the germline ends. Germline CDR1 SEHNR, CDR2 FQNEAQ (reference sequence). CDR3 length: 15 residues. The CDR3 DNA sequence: TGTGCCAGCAGCTTAGTCGAGAAAGGGCAGGAAAAACTGTTTTTT. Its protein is CASSLVEKGQEKLFF. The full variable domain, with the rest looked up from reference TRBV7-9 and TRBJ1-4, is DTGVSQNPRHKITKRGQNVTFRCDPISEHNRLYWYRQTLGQGPEFLTYFQNEAQLEKSRLLSDRFSAERPKGSFSTLEIQRTEQGDSAMYLCASSLVEKGQEKLFFGSGTQLSVL.

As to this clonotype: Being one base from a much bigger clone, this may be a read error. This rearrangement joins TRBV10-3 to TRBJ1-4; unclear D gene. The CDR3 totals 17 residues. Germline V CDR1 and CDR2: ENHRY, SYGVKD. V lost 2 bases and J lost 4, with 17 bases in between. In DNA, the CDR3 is TGTGCCATCAGTGAGCTTAAAGTACGGGCGGTTAATGAAAAACTGTTTTTT. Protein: CAISELKVRAVNEKLFF.

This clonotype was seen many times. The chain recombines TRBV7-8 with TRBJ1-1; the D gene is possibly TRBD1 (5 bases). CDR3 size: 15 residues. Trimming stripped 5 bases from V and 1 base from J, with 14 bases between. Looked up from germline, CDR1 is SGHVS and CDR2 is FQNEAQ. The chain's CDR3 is CASSVLGVRNTEAFF. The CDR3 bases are TGTGCCAGCAGCGTGCTAGGGGTTAGGAACACTGAAGCTTTCTTT.

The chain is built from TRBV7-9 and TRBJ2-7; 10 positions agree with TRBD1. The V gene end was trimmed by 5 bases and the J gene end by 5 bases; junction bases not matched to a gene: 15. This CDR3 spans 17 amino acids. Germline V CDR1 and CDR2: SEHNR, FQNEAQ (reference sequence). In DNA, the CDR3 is TGTGCCAGCAGCCAGACCTCGGGACAGGGGCTGCCCCACGAGCAGTACTTC. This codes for CASSQTSGQGLPHEQYF.

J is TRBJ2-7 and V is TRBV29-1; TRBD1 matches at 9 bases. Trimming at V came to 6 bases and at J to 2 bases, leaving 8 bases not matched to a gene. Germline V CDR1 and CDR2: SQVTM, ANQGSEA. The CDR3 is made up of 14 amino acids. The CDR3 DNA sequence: TGCAGCGTCTCCGGGACAGGGAACCCCTACGAGCAGTACTTC. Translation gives CSVSGTGNPYEQYF.

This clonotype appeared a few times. The DNA of the CDR3 is TGCAGCGCCACTCCCGGACTAGCGGGAGGGCCGGGAGAGACCCAGTACTTC. It encodes CSATPGLAGGPGETQYF. The chain employs TRBV29-1 and TRBJ2-5; 15 bases agree with TRBD2. The CDR3 is 17 amino acids. From germline, CDR1 is SQVTM and CDR2 ANQGSEA. The V segment lost 7 bases and the J segment 4 bases; nucleotides outside the gene matches: 13.

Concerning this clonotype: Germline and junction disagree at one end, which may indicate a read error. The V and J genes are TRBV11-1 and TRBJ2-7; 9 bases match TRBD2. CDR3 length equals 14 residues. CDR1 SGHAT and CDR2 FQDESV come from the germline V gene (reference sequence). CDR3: CAGSFAGGASEQYF. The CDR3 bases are TGTGCCGGCAGCTTTGCGGGAGGGGCCTCCGAGCAGTACTTC.

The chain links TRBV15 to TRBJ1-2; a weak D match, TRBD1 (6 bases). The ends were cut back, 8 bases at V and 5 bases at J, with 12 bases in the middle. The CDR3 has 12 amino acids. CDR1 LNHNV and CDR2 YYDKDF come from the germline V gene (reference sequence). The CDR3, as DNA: TGTGCCACCTCAGGGGCAACTTATGGCTACACCTTC. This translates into CATSGATYGYTF.

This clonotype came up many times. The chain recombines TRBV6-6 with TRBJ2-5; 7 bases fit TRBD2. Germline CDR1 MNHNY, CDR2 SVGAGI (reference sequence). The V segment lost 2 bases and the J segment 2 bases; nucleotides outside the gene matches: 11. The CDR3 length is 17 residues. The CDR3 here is CASSYGHGGGRQETQYF. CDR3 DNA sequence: TGTGCCAGCAGTTACGGCCACGGCGGGGGAAGACAAGAGACCCAGTACTTC.

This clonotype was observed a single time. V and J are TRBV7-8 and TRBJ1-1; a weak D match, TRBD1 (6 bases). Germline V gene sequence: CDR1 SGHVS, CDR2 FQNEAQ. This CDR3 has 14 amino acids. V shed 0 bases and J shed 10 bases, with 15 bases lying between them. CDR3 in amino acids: CASSLAQGLGVAFF. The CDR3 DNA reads TGTGCCAGCAGCTTAGCACAGGGTTTAGGCGTAGCTTTCTTT.

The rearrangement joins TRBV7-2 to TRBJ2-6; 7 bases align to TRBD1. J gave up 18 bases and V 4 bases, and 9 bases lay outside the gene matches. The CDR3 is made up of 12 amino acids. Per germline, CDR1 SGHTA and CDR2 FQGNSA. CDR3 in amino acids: CASSSQGSGATF. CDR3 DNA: TGTGCCAGCAGCTCACAGGGGAGCGGCGCGACTTTC.

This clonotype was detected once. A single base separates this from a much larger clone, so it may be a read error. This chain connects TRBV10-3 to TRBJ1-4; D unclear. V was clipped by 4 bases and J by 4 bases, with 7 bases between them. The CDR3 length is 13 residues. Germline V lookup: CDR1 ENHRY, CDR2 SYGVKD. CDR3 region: CAISASSNEKLFF. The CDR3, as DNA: TGTGCCATCAGTGCGAGCAGTAATGAAAAACTGTTTTTT.

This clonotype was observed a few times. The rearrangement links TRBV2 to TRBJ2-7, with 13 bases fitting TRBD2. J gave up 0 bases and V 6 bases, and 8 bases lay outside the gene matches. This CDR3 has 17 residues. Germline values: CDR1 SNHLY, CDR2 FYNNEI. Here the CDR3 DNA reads TGTGCCAGCAGCCGGACTAGCGGGGGTGTCAGCTCCTACGAGCAGTACTTC. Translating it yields CASSRTSGGVSSYEQYF.

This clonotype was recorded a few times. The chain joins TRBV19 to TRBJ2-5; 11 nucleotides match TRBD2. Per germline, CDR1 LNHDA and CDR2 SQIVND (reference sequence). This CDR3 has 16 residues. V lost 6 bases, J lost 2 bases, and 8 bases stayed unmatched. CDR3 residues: CASRQSGTSGQETQYF. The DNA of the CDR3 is TGTGCCAGTAGACAGTCCGGGACTAGCGGACAAGAGACCCAGTACTTC.